What follows are 7 T cell receptor beta chains derived from one specimen sequenced in a study of blood T cell repertoires in COVID-19. TCRdb keeps only in-frame clones here, not all; method: immunoSEQ multiplex PCR. Of 84,000 or so clones in the sample, nearly 90% are singletons; the top ten hold 6% to 8.5%. The sample was peripheral blood. All receptors come from a man between 65 and 85 years old with acute or convalescent COVID-19.

The J gene is TRBJ2-2, the V gene TRBV10-3, with D maybe TRBD1 (6 bases). This CDR3 is 15 amino acids long. Trimming removed 0 bases at V and 1 base at J, with 6 bases between. Germline loops: CDR1 ENHRY, CDR2 SYGVKD. CDR3 amino acids: CAISESGQNTGELFF. CDR3 DNA: TGTGCCATCAGTGAGTCGGGACAGAACACCGGGGAGCTGTTTTTT.

The chain links TRBV6-5 to TRBJ1-1; D might be TRBD1 (5 bases). V lost 4 bases to trimming and J lost 1 base, with 13 bases between them. Germline V CDR1 and CDR2: MNHEY, SVGAGI. The CDR3 covers 15 residues. This CDR3 is CASSFGEQGNTEAFF. Written as DNA, the CDR3 is TGTGCCAGCAGTTTTGGAGAGCAGGGGAACACTGAAGCTTTCTTT.

The rearrangement uses TRBV29-1 and TRBJ2-7; TRBD2 aligns across 8 bases. J lost 3 bases, V lost 4 bases, and 8 bases had no gene match. Germline lookup yields CDR1 SQVTM and CDR2 ANQGSEA. This CDR3 is built from 14 residues. The CDR3 nucleotides read TGCAGCGTTGCGCAGACTAGCGTGGGCTACGAGCAGTACTTC. Residues: CSVAQTSVGYEQYF.

CDR3 loop: CASSHLGTGIQPQHF. CDR3 bases: TGTGCCAGTAGCCACCTGGGGACAGGGATTCAGCCCCAGCATTTT. J is TRBJ1-5 and V is TRBV19; 9 nucleotides agree with TRBD1. Germline V gives CDR1 LNHDA, CDR2 SQIVND (reference sequence). The CDR3 spans 15 residues. Trimming took 6 bases from V and 6 from J; bases not matched to a gene: 9.

This clone is termed medium-sized. The rearrangement links TRBV7-2 to TRBJ1-4; no firm D call. In germline, CDR1 is SGHTA, CDR2 FQGNSA. The V end was cut by 1 base, the J end by 3 bases, with 9 bases between. The CDR3 loop spans 15 amino acids. The CDR3 protein is CASSLVEGPNEKLFF. DNA for the CDR3: TGTGCCAGCAGCTTAGTGGAGGGCCCTAATGAAAAACTGTTTTTT.

V gene TRBV28 combines with J gene TRBJ1-5; D call uncertain. Per germline, CDR1 MDHEN and CDR2 SYDVKM. This CDR3 comprises 14 residues. V was cut by 4 bases and J by 7 bases, with 14 bases left in between. The CDR3 sequence: CASSYAGLQQPQHF. In nucleotides, the CDR3 is TGTGCCAGCAGTTACGCGGGTTTGCAACAGCCCCAGCATTTT.

The gene calls are TRBV25-1 and TRBJ2-2; 7 bases align to TRBD1. V trimming: 3 bases; J trimming: 4 bases; junction bases outside the gene matches: 5. Germline CDR1 MGHDK, CDR2 SYGVNS. There are 15 residues in the CDR3. The CDR3, as DNA: TGTGCCAGCAGTGACCAGGGGGTTGGCACCGGGGAGCTGTTTTTT. As protein: CASSDQGVGTGELFF.